A single sample is the source of the 13 T cell receptor beta chains below, sequenced in a study of T-cell reconstitution after alpha-beta-depleted transplantation in children. It was with unique molecular identifiers that the TCRbeta library was prepared. Using its own MiXCR run on the PCR reads, TCRdb lists one record per CDR3 protein. The table records about 610,000 distinct CDR3 sequences, roughly a tenth of them present only once. The sample consisted of PBMCs from the stem cell graft donor, taken from the stem cell graft. The receptor source for this set is a human donor who donated a stem cell graft to a child with acute myeloid leukemia.

This clonotype appeared many times. The rearrangement links TRBV20-1 to TRBJ2-7, with 11 bases lining up with TRBD2. CDR3 length: 14 residues. Germline assignment: CDR1 DFQATT and CDR2 SNEGSKA (reference sequence). The V segment lost 2 bases and the J segment 4 bases; nucleotides outside the gene matches: 4. CDR3 DNA: TGCAGTGCTAGACCCGGGACTAGCGGTTACGAGCAGTACTTC. It encodes CSARPGTSGYEQYF.

The chain recombines TRBV25-1 with TRBJ2-7; the match to TRBD1 covers 7 bases. Trimming removed 5 bases from V and 2 bases from J; junction bases left unmatched: 12. Germline CDR1 is MGHDK and CDR2 is SYGVNS. The CDR3 consists of 16 residues. The CDR3 reads CASSRQGTPLTYEQYF. DNA for the CDR3: TGTGCCAGCAGTCGACAGGGAACTCCCCTGACCTACGAGCAGTACTTC.

This clonotype has more than one count but fewer than ten. This chain uses TRBV20-1 with TRBJ2-3; D gene unclear. Deletions cut 1 base from V and 4 bases from J, with 6 bases between. The CDR3 sequence is 12 residues long. Germline loops: CDR1 DFQATT, CDR2 SNEGSKA (reference sequence). CDR3 nucleotides: TGCAGTGCTAGAGCCGCTGCAGATACGCAGTATTTT. Translation: CSARAAADTQYF.

This clonotype has just a few counts. J is TRBJ2-7 and V is TRBV29-1; D is possibly TRBD2 (6 bases). The CDR3 covers 14 residues. Trimming shortened V by 0 bases and J by 6 bases, and 15 bases separated the two germline ends. From germline, CDR1 is SQVTM and CDR2 ANQGSEA. The CDR3 DNA is TGCAGCGTTGAAGATTCCCAGCGGGTACGCGAGCAGTACTTC. Residues: CSVEDSQRVREQYF.

In this sample, this clonotype turned up many times. A junction boundary mismatches the germline segment, possibly from a read error. The chain recombines TRBV20-1 with TRBJ2-2, with a weak D call TRBD2 (5 bases). This CDR3 comprises 12 residues. CDR1 is DFQATT and CDR2 is SNEGSKA in the germline V gene (reference sequence). As DNA, the CDR3 is TGCAGTGTGAGGCTAGCCCCCGGAGAGCTGTTTTTT. Its translation is CSVRLAPGELFF.

This clonotype was picked up many times. The rearrangement uses TRBV12-3 or TRBV12-4 and TRBJ1-1; D possibly corresponds to TRBD1 (5 bases). CDR3 length: 16 residues. V dropped 7 bases and J dropped 4 bases, with 22 bases sitting between them. The chain's CDR3 is CASNPRGAGPFTEAFF. CDR3 in DNA: TGTGCCAGCAATCCTAGGGGCGCGGGGCCATTCACTGAAGCTTTCTTT.

This clonotype was detected a few times. The rearrangement joins TRBV27 to TRBJ2-4, with D perhaps assigned TRBD1 or TRBD2 (5 bases each). The germline CDR1 and CDR2 sequences are MNHEY and SMNVEV (reference sequence). The V gene lost 3 bases and the J gene lost 1 base, with 10 bases spanning the gap. CDR3 length equals 15 residues. The CDR3 here is CASSFPWGAKNIQYF. CDR3 DNA sequence: TGTGCCAGCAGTTTCCCATGGGGGGCCAAAAACATTCAGTACTTC.

This clonotype was observed a handful of times. The chain has TRBV6-5 and TRBJ2-2, with D unresolved. Trimming removed 0 bases at V and 3 bases at J, with 17 bases between. Germline CDR1 is MNHEY and CDR2 is SVGAGI. The CDR3 contains 18 residues. Written as DNA, the CDR3 is TGTGCCAGCAGTTACTCGTTGGGGATACCAGGAGACACCGGGGAGCTGTTTTTT. This translates into CASSYSLGIPGDTGELFF.

This clonotype has a handful of counts. The J gene is TRBJ2-1, the V gene TRBV12-3 or TRBV12-4; 9 nucleotides match TRBD2. The junction had 14 bases not matched to a gene; V was cut back by 7 bases and J by 7 bases. This CDR3 contains 16 residues. CDR3 in amino acids: CASTATLSGSRNEQFF. The CDR3 DNA reads as TGTGCCAGCACCGCCACCCTTAGCGGGAGCAGGAATGAGCAGTTCTTC.

This clonotype has a count of ten or more. This chain connects TRBV5-1 to TRBJ2-1; TRBD2 matches 13 bases. Germline V gene data show CDR1 as SGHRS and CDR2 as YFSETQ. J gave up 0 bases and V 4 bases, and 7 bases lay outside the gene matches. The CDR3 runs 18 residues. CDR3 DNA sequence: TGCGCCAGCAGCCAGCCCGGGACTAGCGGGGTCTCCTACAATGAGCAGTTCTTC. It is translated as CASSQPGTSGVSYNEQFF.

This clonotype was observed a handful of times. The gene calls are TRBV12-3 or TRBV12-4 and TRBJ2-3, with TRBD2 as a possible D gene (6 bases). Trimming shortened V by 1 base and J by 5 bases, and 13 bases separated the two germline ends. The CDR3 covers 15 residues. The CDR3 region has the DNA TGTGCCAGCAGTTTAGTTAGCGGCGCGGGAGATACGCAGTATTTT. Translated: CASSLVSGAGDTQYF.

The V call is TRBV29-1, the J call TRBJ2-5; the D gene could be TRBD1 or TRBD2 (6 bases each). CDR1 and CDR2 (germline): SQVTM, ANQGSEA. Trimming took off 6 bases at V and 5 bases at J, with 13 bases between the two ends. This CDR3 is 12 amino acids long. In DNA form, the CDR3 reads TGCAGCGTCGAAACAGGGAGGGAGACCCAGTACTTC. Protein product: CSVETGRETQYF. Filled out from reference TRBV29-1 and TRBJ2-5, the complete variable domain reads SAVISQKPSRDICQRGTSLTIQCQVDSQVTMMFWYRQQPGQSLTLIATANQGSEATYESGFVIDKFPISRPNLTFSTLTVSNMSPEDSSIYLCSVETGRETQYFGPGTRLLVL.

V usage is TRBV7-9 and J usage is TRBJ2-3, with a possible D match to TRBD2 (5 bases). Trimming took 5 bases from V and 1 from J, leaving 13 bases between them. CDR1 and CDR2 (germline): SEHNR, FQNEAQ (reference sequence). This CDR3 is built from 15 residues. CDR3 loop: CASSPPGLGTDTQYF. In nucleotides, the CDR3 is TGTGCCAGCAGCCCGCCCGGACTGGGCACAGATACGCAGTATTTT.